This TCR beta chain was retrieved from a study of human T cells and chemical hapten exposure. Stated time point: patch test 2, 6 weeks after DPC sensitization. Documented treatment: therapeutic diphenylcyclopropenone sensitization with weekly scalp DPC. In germline, CDR1 is MNHEY, CDR2 SVGEGT. Germline trimming cut 6 bases from V and 4 bases from J; bases unmatched to any gene: 11. This CDR3 is built from 16 residues. MiXCR, applied by TCRdb to the RACE reads, yields one record per CDR3 protein. The repertoire consists of nearly 55,000 distinct CDR3 sequences, with 8.5% to 10% occurring once and the leading ten covering approximately 1.6%. This clonotype has at least ten counts.

The receptor's source is a woman in her forties or fifties with alopecia areata. Some clones in this sample may be carry-over from other donors' samples. V and J are TRBV6-2 or TRBV6-3 and TRBJ2-3; 9 bases are shared with TRBD2. The sequencing used whole blood, collected in connection with sensitization to the hapten diphenylcyclopropenone (DPC). The CDR3 reads CASRTRTSASADTQYF. In DNA form, the CDR3 reads TGTGCCAGCAGAACACGGACTAGCGCGTCCGCAGATACGCAGTATTTT.